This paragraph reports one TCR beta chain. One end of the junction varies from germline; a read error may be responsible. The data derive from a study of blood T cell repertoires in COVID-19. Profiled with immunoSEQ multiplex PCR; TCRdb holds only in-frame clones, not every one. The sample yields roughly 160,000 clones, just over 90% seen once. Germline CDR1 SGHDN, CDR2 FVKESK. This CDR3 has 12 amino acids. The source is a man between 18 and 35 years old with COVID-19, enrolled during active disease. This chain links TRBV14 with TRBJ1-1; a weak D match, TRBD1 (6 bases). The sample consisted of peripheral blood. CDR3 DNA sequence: TGTGCCAGCAGCGAGACAGGACCTGAGGCTTTCTTT. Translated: CASSETGPEAFF.